A single sample is the source of the 31 T cell receptor beta chains below, sequenced in a study of blood T cell repertoires in COVID-19. Generated by immunoSEQ multiplex PCR, the TCRdb table keeps only in-frame clones and is missing some. The sample consists of just over 95,000 clones, 90% of them appearing once. Sequencing was performed on peripheral blood. The receptors here all came from a man in his fifties with acute or convalescent COVID-19.

The CDR3: CASSEHYGGGDSAPMQQFF. The CDR3 DNA reads as TGCGCCAGCAGTGAGCATTATGGAGGGGGCGATTCCGCGCCCATGCAGCAGTTCTTC. V is TRBV10-2 and J is TRBJ2-1, with a weak D call TRBD1 (7 bases). Germline values: CDR1 WSHSY, CDR2 SAAADI. The CDR3 sequence is 19 residues long. Trimming stripped 2 bases from V and 11 bases from J, with 31 bases between.

The CDR3 is CASSYLGQMNTEAFF. DNA of the CDR3: TGTGCCAGCAGTTATTTGGGGCAGATGAACACTGAAGCTTTCTTT. The chain links TRBV6-6 to TRBJ1-1, with a tentative D call TRBD1 (5 bases). CDR1 is MNHNY and CDR2 is SVGAGI in the germline V gene (reference sequence). The CDR3 totals 15 residues. V lost 3 bases to trimming and J lost 0 bases, with 11 bases between them.

The rearrangement uses TRBV4-1 and TRBJ1-2; D possibly corresponds to TRBD1 (6 bases). Germline assignment: CDR1 MGHRA and CDR2 YSYEKL. V lost 4 bases, J lost 1 base, and 13 bases lay in between. The CDR3 spans 15 residues. In nucleotides, the CDR3 is TGCGCCAGCAGCCCCGCCGGGACATTTAACTATGGCTACACCTTC. Translated, it gives CASSPAGTFNYGYTF.

CDR3: CASSNLRGSPLHF. In nucleotides, the CDR3 is TGTGCCAGCAGCAACCTTAGGGGATCACCCCTCCACTTT. The V gene is TRBV3-1 (or the pseudogene TRBV3-2), the J gene TRBJ1-6; D may be TRBD1 (5 bases). Trimming took off 5 bases at V and 10 bases at J, with 12 bases between the two ends. Looked up from germline, CDR1 is LGHDT and CDR2 is YNNKEL (reference sequence). The CDR3 sequence is 13 residues long.

The V and J genes are TRBV13 and TRBJ1-5; TRBD1 might be the D (6 bases). The CDR3 consists of 14 residues. Germline CDR1 and CDR2: PRHDT and FYEKMQ (reference sequence). Trimming pared 3 bases from V and 7 bases from J, leaving 13 bases between. CDR3 residues: CASSFGGPGQPQHF. As DNA, the CDR3 is TGTGCCAGCAGCTTCGGGGGGCCGGGGCAGCCCCAGCATTTT.

The chain carries TRBV5-1 and TRBJ1-5; 8 bases are a match to TRBD1. The CDR3 covers 16 residues. The ends lost 0 bases at V and 2 bases at J; junction bases unmatched: 4. The V gene's germline CDR1 is SGHRS and CDR2 YFSETQ. Here the CDR3 DNA reads TGCGCCAGCAGCTTGGACCCGACAGGGGGCAATCAGCCCCAGCATTTT. It yields the protein CASSLDPTGGNQPQHF.

This clone was observed once. The rearrangement joins TRBV27 to TRBJ1-1, with D possibly TRBD1 on 5 matching bases. This CDR3 spans 15 amino acids. The V end lost 4 bases, the J end lost 4 bases, and 16 bases lay between the germline ends. Germline V gene sequence: CDR1 MNHEY, CDR2 SMNVEV (reference sequence). The CDR3 DNA reads TGTGCCAGCAGTTCCCAGATGCAGGGAGGCACTGAAGCTTTCTTT. It encodes CASSSQMQGGTEAFF.

The V gene is TRBV7-2, the J gene TRBJ2-3; the match to TRBD2 covers 10 bases. The length of the CDR3 is 15 residues. V shed 5 bases and J 3 bases; nucleotides not matched to a gene: 5. Germline V gene lookup returns CDR1 SGHTA and CDR2 FQGNSA. The CDR3 sequence: CASSPSGRGTDTQYF. The CDR3 bases are TGTGCCAGCAGCCCTAGCGGGAGAGGGACAGATACGCAGTATTTT.

This chain joins TRBV28 and TRBJ2-7; 13 bases align to TRBD2. The CDR3 consists of 15 residues. The V segment lost 6 bases and the J segment 4 bases; nucleotides outside the gene matches: 6. Germline CDR1 is MDHEN and CDR2 is SYDVKM. The CDR3 sequence: CASRWTSGSGYEQYF. As DNA, the CDR3 is TGTGCCAGCAGGTGGACTAGCGGGAGCGGTTACGAGCAGTACTTC.

The chain recombines TRBV7-2 with TRBJ1-1, with 7 bases identical to TRBD1. There are 14 residues in the CDR3. Looked up from germline, CDR1 is SGHTA and CDR2 is FQGNSA. The J segment lost 4 bases and the V segment lost 2 bases, leaving 4 bases of the junction unmatched. CDR3 residues: CASSLFAGGTEAFF. CDR3 nucleotides: TGTGCCAGCAGCTTATTTGCAGGGGGCACTGAAGCTTTCTTT.

This sequence joins TRBV7-9 and TRBJ1-2; TRBD1 might be the D (5 bases). The CDR3 loop spans 14 amino acids. Trimming pared 2 bases from V and 4 bases from J, leaving 11 bases between. Per the germline V gene, CDR1 is SEHNR and CDR2 is FQNEAQ (reference sequence). CDR3 nucleotide sequence: TGTGCCAGCAGCTTACAGGGCATCGGCTATGGCTACACCTTC. As protein: CASSLQGIGYGYTF.

This rearrangement joins TRBV21-1 to TRBJ2-7; the table assigns TRBD1, which was not confirmed against the DNA. TRBV21-1 corresponds to a pseudogene. The CDR3 is 16 residues long. The DNA of the CDR3 is TGTGCCAGCAGCAAAGAGGGGACAGCTTTTTCCTACGAGCAGTACTTC. It is translated as CASSKEGTAFSYEQYF.

The genes are TRBV18 and TRBJ1-4, with 12 nucleotides matching TRBD1. With V trimmed by 4 bases and J by 0 bases, 6 bases remained unmatched. CDR1 and CDR2 (germline): KGHSH, LQKENI. The CDR3 has 18 residues. The chain's CDR3 is CASSRSGTGGATNEKLFF. DNA of the CDR3: TGTGCCAGCTCACGATCCGGGACAGGGGGCGCAACTAATGAAAAACTGTTTTTT.

V is TRBV10-1 and J is TRBJ2-5, with 7 bases that match TRBD2. With 0 bases clipped from V and 7 bases from J, the junction kept 2 bases outside the gene matches. Germline V lookup: CDR1 WNHNN, CDR2 SYGVQD (reference sequence). The CDR3 runs to 13 residues. CDR3 amino acids: CASSESERGTQYF. The CDR3 DNA is TGCGCCAGCAGTGAGTCGGAGCGGGGGACCCAGTACTTC.

The gene calls are TRBV11-3 and TRBJ2-1; 7 nucleotides match TRBD2. The CDR3 is 15 residues long. Per germline, CDR1 SGHNT and CDR2 YENEEA. The V gene end was trimmed by 5 bases and the J gene end by 7 bases; junction bases not matched to a gene: 11. As DNA, the CDR3 is TGTGCCAGCAGCCCAAACCGGGACTATCGGAATGAGCAGTTCTTC. Amino acids: CASSPNRDYRNEQFF.

The V and J genes are TRBV14 and TRBJ2-4, with 10 bases fitting TRBD2. In germline, CDR1 is SGHDN, CDR2 FVKESK. The CDR3 consists of 17 residues. Trimming took 2 bases from V and 6 from J; bases not matched to a gene: 10. CDR3 bases: TGTGCCAGCAGCCAACGAACCCTAGCGGGAGCGGCAAACATTCAGTACTTC. Amino acid sequence: CASSQRTLAGAANIQYF.

The count of this clone is one. The chain uses TRBV3-1 (or the pseudogene TRBV3-2) and TRBJ1-5; weak D call: TRBD1 (5 bases). The CDR3 has 19 amino acids. Germline V gene sequence: CDR1 LGHDT, CDR2 YNNKEL (reference sequence). The ends were cut back, 1 base at V and 3 bases at J, with 22 bases in the middle. The CDR3 DNA follows: TGTGCCAGCAGCCAAGGGTCGGGGGGAAATGACGGGCACAATCAGCCCCAGCATTTT. It is translated as CASSQGSGGNDGHNQPQHF.

The rearrangement links TRBV6-1 to TRBJ2-5; the match to TRBD2 covers 9 bases. With V trimmed by 3 bases and J by 4 bases, 6 bases remained unmatched. Germline CDR1 and CDR2: MNHNS and SASEGT. The CDR3 extends over 15 amino acids. The CDR3: CASSESSGSGETQYF. The CDR3 region has the DNA TGTGCCAGCAGTGAGAGTAGCGGGAGTGGAGAGACCCAGTACTTC.

The chain recombines TRBV3-1 (or the pseudogene TRBV3-2) with TRBJ1-1, with D possibly matching TRBD1 (5 bases). The germline V and J ends were trimmed by 4 bases and 1 base, with 13 bases remaining between them. In germline, CDR1 is LGHDT, CDR2 YNNKEL (reference sequence). The CDR3 is 15 residues long. CDR3 sequence: CASSLNGGGNTEAFF. CDR3 nucleotide sequence: TGTGCCAGCAGCCTCAACGGGGGAGGGAACACTGAAGCTTTCTTT.

The chain combines TRBV5-3 with TRBJ2-7; TRBD1 might be the D (7 bases). TRBV5-3 has ORF status, its function being uncertain. The CDR3 spans 16 residues. The germline V and J ends were trimmed by 2 bases and 7 bases, with 22 bases remaining between them. CDR3 nucleotides: TGTGCCAGAAGCTTATGCCAGGGGGGAGTGTTAAGGGAGCAGTACTTC. This codes for CARSLCQGGVLREQYF.

This clone was seen a few times. This rearrangement joins TRBV6-2 or TRBV6-3 to TRBJ1-4; D is unresolved. Germline CDR1 MNHEY, CDR2 SVGEGT. The CDR3 covers 13 residues. The V end lost 6 bases, the J end lost 5 bases, and 10 bases lay between the germline ends. In DNA form, the CDR3 reads TGTGCCAGCAGCCCGGGCGGGAATGAAAAACTGTTTTTT. This translates into CASSPGGNEKLFF.

This clone was counted between two and nine times. The chain uses TRBV18 and TRBJ2-3; D is unresolved. CDR3 length equals 14 residues. From germline, CDR1 is KGHSH and CDR2 LQKENI. The V and J ends lost 0 bases and 4 bases respectively, with 8 bases between them. CDR3 sequence: CASSPPPGADTQYF. Written as DNA, the CDR3 is TGTGCCAGCTCACCACCCCCGGGTGCAGATACGCAGTATTTT.

The chain employs TRBV4-1 and TRBJ2-1; D possibly corresponds to TRBD2 (5 bases). The germline V gene has CDR1 MGHRA and CDR2 YSYEKL. Between the trimmed V and J ends, which lost 6 bases and 0 bases, there was a span of 9 bases. This CDR3 spans 14 amino acids. DNA of the CDR3: TGCGCCAGCAGGGAGGTTAGCTCCTACAATGAGCAGTTCTTC. Protein product: CASREVSSYNEQFF.

This chain uses TRBV6-6 with TRBJ1-1, with D maybe TRBD1 (5 bases). In germline, CDR1 is MNHNY, CDR2 SVGAGI (reference sequence). The CDR3 is made up of 14 amino acids. V lost 7 bases and J lost 0, with 12 bases in between. The CDR3 is CASIQQALNTEAFF. In DNA form, the CDR3 reads TGTGCCAGCATACAACAGGCCTTGAACACTGAAGCTTTCTTT.

The chain links TRBV4-3 to TRBJ2-7; no definite D call. The CDR3 contains 14 residues. Germline loops: CDR1 LGHNA, CDR2 YSLEER. V was pared by 0 bases and J by 3 bases, with 9 bases between. The CDR3 coding sequence is TGCGCCAGCAGCCAAGATCGGAGCAGCTACGAGCAGTACTTC. Translating gives CASSQDRSSYEQYF.

The chain has TRBV7-9 and TRBJ2-3; 7 bases line up with TRBD1. Germline assignment: CDR1 SEHNR and CDR2 FQNEAQ (reference sequence). The CDR3 has 14 amino acids. V lost 7 bases and J lost 3; bases outside the gene matches: 7. This CDR3 reads CASTPRGRTDTQYF. DNA for the CDR3: TGTGCCAGCACCCCGAGGGGGCGTACAGATACGCAGTATTTT.

The chain has TRBV7-2 and TRBJ2-7; TRBD1 matches at 8 bases. V lost 5 bases and J lost 0; bases outside the gene matches: 3. The CDR3 contains 14 residues. Germline V gene lookup returns CDR1 SGHTA and CDR2 FQGNSA. For the CDR3, the DNA is TGTGCCAGCAGCGACAGGGGAAGCTCCTACGAGCAGTACTTC. As protein: CASSDRGSSYEQYF. The whole variable domain, remainder taken from reference TRBV7-2 and TRBJ2-7, is GAGVSQSPSNKVTEKGKDVELRCDPISGHTALYWYRQSLGQGLEFLIYFQGNSAPDKSGLPSDRFSAERTGGSVSTLTIQRTQQEDSAVYLCASSDRGSSYEQYFGPGTRLTVT.

The chain employs TRBV6-5 and TRBJ1-1, with 11 bases identical to TRBD1. Germline assignment: CDR1 MNHEY and CDR2 SVGAGI. Trimming removed 2 bases from V and 5 bases from J; junction bases left unmatched: 7. The CDR3 has 16 amino acids. The CDR3 DNA reads TGTGCCAGCAGTTACGCACCTGGGACAGGGGGTACTGAAGCTTTCTTT. Its protein is CASSYAPGTGGTEAFF.

This rearrangement joins TRBV10-3 to TRBJ1-2; TRBD1 aligns across 7 bases. Trimming cost V 0 bases and J 4 bases; bases outside gene matches: 2. In germline, CDR1 is ENHRY, CDR2 SYGVKD. The CDR3 contains 14 residues. In DNA form, the CDR3 reads TGTGCCATCAGTGAGTCGGGGACAGTCTATGGCTACACCTTC. This encodes CAISESGTVYGYTF.

The rearrangement uses TRBV7-6 and TRBJ1-1, with D possibly matching TRBD1 (5 bases). Germline V gene sequence: CDR1 SGHVS, CDR2 FNYEAQ. Between the trimmed V and J ends, which lost 1 base and 2 bases, there was a span of 14 bases. The CDR3 has 16 residues. The CDR3 here is CASSLEQASANTEAFF. In DNA, the CDR3 is TGTGCCAGCAGCTTAGAACAGGCGTCGGCAAACACTGAAGCTTTCTTT.

The rearrangement uses TRBV11-3 and TRBJ2-2; TRBD1 matches at 9 bases. This CDR3 is built from 14 residues. CDR1 SGHNT and CDR2 YENEEA come from the germline V gene. The ends lost 8 bases at V and 4 bases at J; junction bases unmatched: 5. CDR3 coding DNA: TGTGCCAGCGACAGGGGGATAGTCACCGGGGAGCTGTTTTTT. This translates into CASDRGIVTGELFF.